The 14 T cell receptor beta chains reported below all come from one sample, sequenced in a study of siplizumab effects on memory and regulatory T cells (dated by TCRdb to about 2019). Libraries came from the immunoSEQ multiplex PCR assay. TCRdb obtained this table from immuneACCESS and retained in-frame rearrangements with V and J assigned. These tables miss some clones; where compared with another copy, unresolved V genes account for less than half of the shortfall, and the remainder is unexplained. A total of fewer than 80,000 clones appear in this sample, about 92% of them only once. The ten largest clones capture approximately 5.3% of the sample. The source material was CD8+ T cells sorted from blood. These receptors originate from a human donor in good health.

This sequence joins TRBV4-3 and TRBJ2-7; 8 positions match TRBD2. CDR1 and CDR2 from the germline V gene are LGHNA and YSLEER. This CDR3 has 14 amino acids. V shed 8 bases, J shed 4 bases, and the junction held 10 bases outside the gene matches. CDR3 nucleotide sequence: TGCGCCAGCGGGGTCGCCGGCGGGGGGTACGAGCAGTACTTC. Its protein product is CASGVAGGGYEQYF.

This chain links TRBV4-2 with TRBJ1-1; tentative D call: TRBD1 (6 bases). CDR1 and CDR2 (germline): LGHNA, YNFKEQ. The CDR3 covers 15 residues. V was trimmed by 8 bases and J by 1 base, leaving 17 bases between them. In DNA form, the CDR3 reads TGTGCCAGCGTTCTAAACAGGGAACAGAACACTGAAGCTTTCTTT. Residues: CASVLNREQNTEAFF.

The chain uses TRBV4-2 and TRBJ2-1; 8 positions match TRBD2. V shed 0 bases and J 4 bases; nucleotides not matched to a gene: 20. CDR1 LGHNA and CDR2 YNFKEQ come from the germline V gene. This CDR3 contains 21 residues. The CDR3 DNA reads TGTGCCAGCAGCCAAGAAGCCGGGGGGGCTGAAATCCCCAACCTTTACAATGAGCAGTTCTTC. Its translation: CASSQEAGGAEIPNLYNEQFF.

CDR3 amino acids: CASSRTSGGPDTQYF. CDR3 in DNA: TGTGCCAGCAGCCGTACTAGCGGGGGTCCAGATACGCAGTATTTT. The J gene is TRBJ2-3, the V gene TRBV7-2; TRBD2 matches at 11 bases. The CDR3 is 15 amino acids. The trim removed 5 bases at V and 4 bases at J, leaving 5 bases unmatched. Germline lookup yields CDR1 SGHTA and CDR2 FQGNSA.

The genes are TRBV5-5 and TRBJ2-3; the match to TRBD2 covers 9 bases. Germline V gene data show CDR1 as SGHKS and CDR2 as YYEKEE (reference sequence). The CDR3 length is 18 residues. V was pared by 4 bases and J by 5 bases, with 17 bases of the junction left unmatched. The CDR3: CASSPGLAGLETGDTQYF. As DNA, the CDR3 is TGTGCCAGCAGCCCGGGACTAGCAGGGTTAGAAACCGGAGATACGCAGTATTTT.

CDR3 in DNA: TGTGCCAGCAGCTTGGGCGGGGGAAGCACAGATACGCAGTATTTT. It codes for CASSLGGGSTDTQYF. The chain recombines TRBV5-4 with TRBJ2-3; 7 bases are shared with TRBD2. This CDR3 region has 15 residues. Germline assignment: CDR1 SGHNT and CDR2 YYREEE (reference sequence). The V and J ends lost 0 bases and 0 bases, in that order; junction bases with no gene match: 1.

The rearrangement joins TRBV4-1 to TRBJ1-5, with D hard to call. V was clipped by 1 base and J by 7 bases, with 5 bases between them. Per the germline V gene, CDR1 is MGHRA and CDR2 is YSYEKL. This CDR3 is 12 amino acids long. Here the CDR3 DNA reads TGCGCCAGCAGCCAAGCGGGACAGCCCCAGCATTTT. Residues: CASSQAGQPQHF.

This clone was observed a few times. The chain couples TRBV28 to TRBJ1-1, with TRBD1 identical over 8 bases. V was clipped by 3 bases and J by 0 bases; unmatched bases: 0. Germline CDR1 and CDR2: MDHEN and SYDVKM. The CDR3 sequence is 14 residues long. CDR3 amino acids: CASSLTGVNTEAFF. The CDR3 DNA reads TGTGCCAGCAGTTTGACAGGGGTGAACACTGAAGCTTTCTTT.

V and J are TRBV4-2 and TRBJ2-1, with 8 bases that match TRBD1. The CDR3 contains 17 residues. J was trimmed by 3 bases and V by 0 bases; bases with no gene match: 7. The germline V gene encodes CDR1 LGHNA and CDR2 YNFKEQ. CDR3 protein: CASSQEAGGSGYNEQFF. In DNA form, the CDR3 reads TGTGCCAGCAGCCAAGAAGCAGGGGGCAGCGGCTACAATGAGCAGTTCTTC.

The J gene is TRBJ2-3, the V gene TRBV7-9, with TRBD1 matching over 12 bases. V lost 5 bases to trimming and J lost 2 bases; unmatched junction nucleotides: 8. CDR1 is SEHNR and CDR2 is FQNEAQ in the germline V gene (reference sequence). The CDR3 contains 17 residues. The DNA of the CDR3 is TGTGCCAGCAGCGTACCGGGACAGGGGGCCCTCACAGATACGCAGTATTTT. This encodes CASSVPGQGALTDTQYF.

This CDR3 is CASGLAYGQGRYEQYF. In DNA, the CDR3 is TGTGCTAGTGGTTTGGCATATGGACAGGGTCGGTACGAGCAGTACTTC. The chain couples TRBV12-5 to TRBJ2-7, with TRBD1 identical over 8 bases. J gave up 4 bases and V 1 base, and 9 bases lay outside the gene matches. CDR3 length equals 16 residues. Germline assignment: CDR1 LGHNT and CDR2 FRNRAP.

The V and J genes are TRBV9 and TRBJ2-2; 11 nucleotides match TRBD2. Germline V gene sequence: CDR1 SGDLS, CDR2 YYNGEE. The length of the CDR3 is 16 residues. Trimming at V came to 2 bases and at J to 5 bases, leaving 5 bases not matched to a gene. The CDR3 loop reads CASSVTSGGVTGELFF. In nucleotides, the CDR3 is TGTGCCAGCAGCGTTACTAGCGGGGGAGTAACCGGGGAGCTGTTTTTT. The whole variable domain, remainder taken from reference TRBV9 and TRBJ2-2, is DSGVTQTPKHLITATGQRVTLRCSPRSGDLSVYWYQQSLDQGLQFLIQYYNGEERAKGNILERFSAQQFPDLHSELNLSSLELGDSALYFCASSVTSGGVTGELFFGEGSRLTVL.

The chain employs TRBV6-1 and TRBJ1-6; D unresolved. With 8 bases removed from V and 7 bases from J, the gap between germline ends came to 18 bases. The V gene's germline CDR1 is MNHNS and CDR2 SASEGT. The CDR3 loop spans 15 amino acids. CDR3 nucleotides: TGTGCCAGCCAAGGGAAAACGACGGGGAATTCACCCCTCCACTTT. Translating gives CASQGKTTGNSPLHF.

DNA of the CDR3: TGTGCCAGCAGCTTAGACTCTCCCCTCACAGATACGCAGTATTTT. Translated, it gives CASSLDSPLTDTQYF. The chain combines TRBV28 with TRBJ2-3; the D is unclear. The V end lost 6 bases, the J end lost 2 bases, and 15 bases lay between the germline ends. Germline-derived CDR1 and CDR2 are MDHEN and SYDVKM. CDR3 length equals 15 residues.